The rows below give T cell receptor beta chains drawn from one sample of a study of cytomegalovirus exposure and HLA in healthy donors. Clones were read by immunoSEQ multiplex PCR, and TCRdb kept only the in-frame ones, dropping some. The table has approximately 86,000 clones, 60% to 80% seen once. The sample taken for sequencing was PBMCs. These receptors originate from a man between 60 and 75 years old in good health and CMV-seronegative. The conserved cysteine and the conserved F or W are not part of the CDR3 here. A D gene is named only where the DNA matches it firmly.

TRBV2,-,TRBJ1-2,ASSEVKGVGGYT
TRBV21-1,-,TRBJ1-5,ASSERGTGPQH
TRBV7-9,-,TRBJ1-4,ATTLGWGDEKLF
TRBV13,TRBD1,TRBJ2-7,ASSLEGQGGREQY
TRBV11-2,TRBD2,TRBJ2-2,ASGSLSGRGAGELF
TRBV25-1,TRBD1,TRBJ2-5,ASSPSDRGNQETQY
TRBV6-5,-,TRBJ2-3,ASSPQAPLPDTQY
TRBV10-1,TRBD2,TRBJ2-1,ASSEQAGATEQF
TRBV2,-,TRBJ1-5,ASSPGGYQPQH
TRBV28,TRBD1,TRBJ1-5,ASRSGQGVENQPQH
TRBV4-1,-,TRBJ1-2,ASSQEQTRNYGYT
TRBV30,-,-,AWSVPRADPYEQY
TRBV5-6,TRBD2,TRBJ2-4,ASSLGTTENIQY
TRBV29-1,TRBD1,TRBJ2-7,SISLPGQPYEQY
TRBV10-3,-,TRBJ1-1,AISESTVFGQTNTEAF
TRBV6-1,-,TRBJ2-1,ASSELARREQF
TRBV23-1,-,TRBJ1-5,ASSQGEGRGNQPQH
TRBV6-1,-,TRBJ2-7,ASSFEVAHEQY
TRBV10-1,TRBD1,TRBJ1-3,ASRDSSGNTIY
TRBV10-3,-,TRBJ1-1,AISESPRDTEAF
TRBV18,-,TRBJ2-2,ASSPTVQGNTGELF
TRBV9,-,TRBJ1-4,ASRAGSTEKLF
TRBV6-5,-,TRBJ1-4,ASSYSPGGRVEKLF
TRBV4-2,TRBD1,TRBJ2-2,ASSPEDRGRTGELF
TRBV19,-,TRBJ2-1,ASTRRKDFNNEQF
TRBV5-1,-,TRBJ2-1,ASSVQPGANEQF
TRBV27,-,TRBJ2-5,ASSTGGGGGETQY
TRBV14,TRBD2,TRBJ2-2,ASSQGLAGTGELF
TRBV5-4,TRBD1,TRBJ2-5,ASRRGQAEETQY
TRBV12-2,-,TRBJ2-3,ASRLEAGGTDTQY
TRBV2,TRBD1,TRBJ1-2,ASSADRGYGYT
TRBV6-1,TRBD1,TRBJ1-4,ASEGTGGADEKLF
TRBV7-2,-,TRBJ1-2,ASSSSRVANYGYT
TRBV19,TRBD1,TRBJ2-7,ASSETGVAYYEQY
TRBV28,-,TRBJ2-3,ASSRSDTQY
TRBV6-6,-,TRBJ2-7,ATSGTSSYEQY
TRBV28,-,TRBJ2-7,ASNLVTGSYEQY
TRBV2,-,TRBJ1-5,ASSENPAGNQPQH
TRBV7-9,TRBD2,TRBJ2-4,ASSSPPLREAAKNIQY
TRBV7-2,TRBD1,TRBJ1-6,ASSSNAEGQGA
TRBV27,-,TRBJ2-7,ASSIRGRSSYEQY
TRBV29-1,TRBD1,TRBJ1-5,SGGQGAGQPQH
TRBV15,-,TRBJ2-5,ATSRETGFEETQY
TRBV29-1,TRBD1,TRBJ1-1,SAFPGQGRGTEAF
TRBV27,TRBD2,TRBJ2-7,ASMSLAGDEQY
TRBV29-1,-,TRBJ2-7,SVEDNRDSYEQY
TRBV4-1,-,TRBJ2-7,ASSQDGQNYEQY
TRBV10-3,TRBD2,TRBJ2-2,AISERQGGTGELF
TRBV19,TRBD2,TRBJ2-5,ASSHQRGAPETQY
TRBV29-1,-,TRBJ1-1,SVERGLYLGAF